This TCR beta chain emerged from a study of blood T cell repertoires in COVID-19. At the level of the study: Samples taken during acute and convalescent COVID-19 were collected in the United States, Italy and Spain.

CDR1 is MDHEN and CDR2 is SYDVKM in the germline V gene. This CDR3 has 15 amino acids. V lost 5 bases, J lost 5 bases, and 5 bases stayed unmatched. Repertoires were generated with immunoSEQ multiplex PCR, while TCRdb's copy carries only in-frame clones and drops some. This table holds 130,000 to 150,000 clones, about 86% found once. The source is a woman between 45 and 60 years old with active or convalescent COVID-19. The gene calls are TRBV28 and TRBJ2-6; 8 nucleotides agree with TRBD2. Sequences were obtained from peripheral blood. CDR3 sequence: CASSTRGGRANVLTF. The DNA for the CDR3 is TGTGCCAGCAGTACCCGGGGGGGTCGGGCCAACGTCCTGACTTTC.